The rows below give T cell receptor beta chains drawn from one sample of a study of T cell responses to AZD1222 COVID-19 vaccine. Assay: immunoSEQ multiplex PCR; the TCRdb copy retains only in-frame clones and omits some. The data contain about 55,000 clones, about 88% of them singletons. The sample here was peripheral blood, taken on day 0 of AZD1222 vaccination. Source of these receptors: an adult in good health. The CDR3 runs from the conserved cysteine through the conserved F or W. The order of the fields is clone size, V gene, CDR3 protein. Clone size is not always given. Where it is, it says once, few, many or a class for expanded clones.

>-|TRBV11-1
CASSLAQDYEQYF
>-|TRBV18
CASSPGDSGNTIYF
>-|TRBV11-3
CASSLDLSRGLDQPQHF
>once|TRBV2
CASRKGLAGWSDTQYF
>few|TRBV11-2
CASSPLAGARWEQFF
>-|TRBV12-3/TRBV12-4
CASSLRGREKLFF
>-|TRBV4-3
CASSQILGGKEKLFF
>-|TRBV6-5
CASSYTTPGGYTF
>once|TRBV3-1/TRBV3-2
CASTPNQAVVNEQFF
>-|TRBV5-1
CASSLAQDRGSPLHF
>-|TRBV19
CASSHLERGNQPQHF
>-|TRBV4-3
CASSQGWTGRQETQYF
>-|TRBV7-2
CASSLASRAGYEQYF
>-|TRBV6-5
CASRLPGNRETQYF
>-|TRBV10-3
CAISEGTGLTDTIYF
>-|TRBV19
CASSSSSGSGANVLTF
>-|TRBV6-5
CASSFRLAGGPYEQYF
>-|TRBV5-1
CASSLARLDALSGANVLTF
>-|TRBV1
CTSSLEVGGSRSYNEQFF
>-|TRBV19
CASSIGQPMAGYTF
>once|TRBV19
CASSMSRAYSNQPQHF
>-|TRBV4-1
CASSQDLPGYEQYF
>-|TRBV9
CASSVVGTGANIQYF
>-|TRBV6-5
CASSYSARAEAFF
>-|TRBV5-1
CASSPFEGGGYTF
>-|TRBV11-2
CASSSWTSGRVYF
>once|TRBV27
CASSLAGTGPPPLHF
>once|TRBV29-1
CSVDFRKESNNEQFF
>-|TRBV6-2/TRBV6-3
CASSYKPGVRNQPQHF
>-|TRBV7-2
CASSFAISGPIYEQYF
>-|TRBV27
CASSSPRRETEAFF
>-|TRBV7-2
CASSRKQGGDGELFF
>-|TRBV7-2
CASSLVVTGTSGNTIYF
>-|TRBV11-3
CASSLTSVSTDTQYF
>-|TRBV7-2
CASSLLGPGNTIYF
>-|TRBV19
CASSITGGGTGELFF
>few|TRBV11-2
CASSSRGNNSPLHF
>once|TRBV4-2
CASSQDQQSYEQYF
>-|TRBV7-6
CASSLDDGSGYEQYF
>-|TRBV4-1
CASSPRTRVEKLFF
>-|TRBV4-2
CASSQDRQRGYTF
>-|TRBV18
CASSPAFSGNTIYF
>-|TRBV30
CAWSGPTDTQYF
>-|TRBV6-2/TRBV6-3
CASSFLAGGSYEQYF
>-|TRBV5-3
CARSLAYRRDQEQFF